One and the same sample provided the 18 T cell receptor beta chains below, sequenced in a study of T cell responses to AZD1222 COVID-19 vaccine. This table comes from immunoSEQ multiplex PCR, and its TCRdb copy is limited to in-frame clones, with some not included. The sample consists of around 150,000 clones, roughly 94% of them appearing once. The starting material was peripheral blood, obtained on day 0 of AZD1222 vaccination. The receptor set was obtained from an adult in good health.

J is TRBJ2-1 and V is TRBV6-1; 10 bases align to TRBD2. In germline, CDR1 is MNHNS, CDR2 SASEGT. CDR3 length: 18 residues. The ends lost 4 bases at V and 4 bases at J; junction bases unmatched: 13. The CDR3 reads CASSGGQGLAGVYNEQFF. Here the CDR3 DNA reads TGTGCCAGCAGTGGGGGCCAGGGGCTAGCGGGAGTATACAATGAGCAGTTCTTC.

CDR3 sequence reads: CASRTAAGNTIYF. The CDR3 DNA reads TGTGCCAGCCGGACGGCTGCTGGAAACACCATATATTTT. The rearrangement links TRBV6-5 to TRBJ1-3; D call uncertain. V was clipped by 8 bases and J by 2 bases, with 10 bases between them. Germline values: CDR1 MNHEY, CDR2 SVGAGI. The CDR3 is 13 amino acids.

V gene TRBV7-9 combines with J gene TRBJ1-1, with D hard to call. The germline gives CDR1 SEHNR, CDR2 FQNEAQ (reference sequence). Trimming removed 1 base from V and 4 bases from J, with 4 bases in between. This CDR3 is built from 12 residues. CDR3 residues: CASSLGPTEAFF. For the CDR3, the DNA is TGTGCCAGCAGCTTAGGGCCCACTGAAGCTTTCTTT.

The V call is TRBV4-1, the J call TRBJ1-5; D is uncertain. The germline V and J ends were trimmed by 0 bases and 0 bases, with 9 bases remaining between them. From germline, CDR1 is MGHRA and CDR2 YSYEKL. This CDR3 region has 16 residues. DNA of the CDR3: TGCGCCAGCAGCCAAGACTGGCGGTATAGCAATCAGCCCCAGCATTTT. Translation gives CASSQDWRYSNQPQHF.

The CDR3 loop is CAISVQVQETQYF. In DNA, the CDR3 is TGTGCCATCAGTGTACAGGTTCAAGAGACCCAGTACTTC. The chain combines TRBV10-3 with TRBJ2-5, with D possibly matching TRBD1 (5 bases). Germline-derived CDR1 and CDR2 are ENHRY and SYGVKD. Trimming took 4 bases from V and 2 from J, leaving 8 bases between them. The CDR3 sequence is 13 residues long.

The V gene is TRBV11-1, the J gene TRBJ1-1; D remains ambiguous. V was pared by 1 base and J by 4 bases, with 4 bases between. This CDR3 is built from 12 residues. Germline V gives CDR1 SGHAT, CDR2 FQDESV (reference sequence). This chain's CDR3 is CASSLVSTEAFF. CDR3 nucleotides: TGTGCCAGCAGCTTAGTGAGCACTGAAGCTTTCTTT.

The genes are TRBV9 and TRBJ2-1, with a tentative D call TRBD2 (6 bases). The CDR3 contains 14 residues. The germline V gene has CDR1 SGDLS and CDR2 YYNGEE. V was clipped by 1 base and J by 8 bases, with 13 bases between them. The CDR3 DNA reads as TGTGCCAGCAGCGTAACTAGCTTGATCTATGAGCAGTTCTTC. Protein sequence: CASSVTSLIYEQFF.

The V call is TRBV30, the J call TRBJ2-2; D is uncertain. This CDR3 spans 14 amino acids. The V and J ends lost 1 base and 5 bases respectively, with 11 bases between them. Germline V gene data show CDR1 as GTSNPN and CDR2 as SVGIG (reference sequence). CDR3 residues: CAWSEQIGTGELFF. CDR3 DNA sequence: TGTGCCTGGAGTGAACAGATTGGGACCGGGGAGCTGTTTTTT.

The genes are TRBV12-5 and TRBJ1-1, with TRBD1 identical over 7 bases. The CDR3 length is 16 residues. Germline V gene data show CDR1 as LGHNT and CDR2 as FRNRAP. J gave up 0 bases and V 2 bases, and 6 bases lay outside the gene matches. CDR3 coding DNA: TGTGCTAGTGGTTTGACCTGGACAGGCCTGAACACTGAAGCTTTCTTT. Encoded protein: CASGLTWTGLNTEAFF.

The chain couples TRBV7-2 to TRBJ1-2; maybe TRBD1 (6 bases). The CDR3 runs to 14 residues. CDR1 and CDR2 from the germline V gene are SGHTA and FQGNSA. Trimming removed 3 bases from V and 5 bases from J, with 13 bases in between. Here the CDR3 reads CASSLGRGRYGYTF. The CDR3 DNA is TGTGCCAGCAGCTTGGGGAGGGGGAGATATGGCTACACCTTC.

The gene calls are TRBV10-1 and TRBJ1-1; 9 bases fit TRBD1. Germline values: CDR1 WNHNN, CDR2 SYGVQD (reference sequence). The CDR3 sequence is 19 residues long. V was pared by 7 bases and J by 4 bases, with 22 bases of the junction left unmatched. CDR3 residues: CASNPPSPYRGPRGTEAFF. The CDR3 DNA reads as TGCGCCAGCAACCCTCCCAGCCCATACAGGGGGCCCCGGGGCACTGAAGCTTTCTTT.

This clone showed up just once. CDR3: CASSPYTGGEETQYF. CDR3 DNA sequence: TGTGCCAGCTCACCATATACGGGTGGGGAAGAGACCCAGTACTTC. The chain couples TRBV18 to TRBJ2-5; D gene ambiguous. The CDR3 contains 15 residues. V lost 2 bases and J lost 3, with 13 bases in between. Germline V gene data show CDR1 as KGHSH and CDR2 as LQKENI.

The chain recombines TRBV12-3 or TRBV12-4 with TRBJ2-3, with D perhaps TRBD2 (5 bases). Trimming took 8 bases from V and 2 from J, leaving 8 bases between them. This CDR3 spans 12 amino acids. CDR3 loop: CASGGYTDTQYF. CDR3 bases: TGTGCCAGCGGAGGATACACAGATACGCAGTATTTT.

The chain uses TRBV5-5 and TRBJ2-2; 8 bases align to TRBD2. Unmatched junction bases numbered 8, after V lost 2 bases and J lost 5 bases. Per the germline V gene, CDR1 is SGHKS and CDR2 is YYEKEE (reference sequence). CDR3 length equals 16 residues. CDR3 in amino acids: CASSFARGAGTGELFF. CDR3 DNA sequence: TGTGCCAGCAGCTTCGCGCGGGGGGCAGGGACCGGGGAGCTGTTTTTT. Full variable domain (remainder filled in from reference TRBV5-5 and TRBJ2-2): DAGVTQSPTHLIKTRGQQVTLRCSPISGHKSVSWYQQVLGQGPQFIFQYYEKEERGRGNFPDRFSARQFPNYSSELNVNALLLGDSALYLCASSFARGAGTGELFFGEGSRLTVL.

The CDR3 loop is CASSLSRSQGRDTQYF. CDR3 sequence (DNA): TGTGCCAGCAGCTTGTCACGGTCACAGGGCAGGGATACGCAGTATTTT. The V and J genes are TRBV5-4 and TRBJ2-3, with D possibly matching TRBD1 (6 bases). Germline V lookup: CDR1 SGHNT, CDR2 YYREEE (reference sequence). V lost 1 base to trimming and J lost 6 bases, with 18 bases between them. The CDR3 length is 16 residues.

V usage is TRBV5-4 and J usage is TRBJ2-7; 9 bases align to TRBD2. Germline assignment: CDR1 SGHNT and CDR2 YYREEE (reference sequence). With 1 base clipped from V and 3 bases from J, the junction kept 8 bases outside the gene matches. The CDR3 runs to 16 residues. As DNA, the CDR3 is TGTGCCAGCAGCTTGCTAGCGGGAACCTCCTTCTACGAGCAGTACTTC. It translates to CASSLLAGTSFYEQYF.

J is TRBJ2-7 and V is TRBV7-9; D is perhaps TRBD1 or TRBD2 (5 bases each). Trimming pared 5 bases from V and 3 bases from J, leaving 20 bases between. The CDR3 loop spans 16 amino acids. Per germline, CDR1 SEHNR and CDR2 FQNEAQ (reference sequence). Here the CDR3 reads CASSGKGTWRYYEQYF. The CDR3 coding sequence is TGTGCCAGCAGCGGGAAAGGGACCTGGCGATACTACGAGCAGTACTTC.

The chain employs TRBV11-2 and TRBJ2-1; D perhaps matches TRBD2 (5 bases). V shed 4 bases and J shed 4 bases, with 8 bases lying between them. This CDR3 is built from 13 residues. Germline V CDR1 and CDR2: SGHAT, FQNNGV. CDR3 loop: CASSSGLYNEQFF. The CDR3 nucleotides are TGTGCCAGCAGCTCCGGACTGTACAATGAGCAGTTCTTC.